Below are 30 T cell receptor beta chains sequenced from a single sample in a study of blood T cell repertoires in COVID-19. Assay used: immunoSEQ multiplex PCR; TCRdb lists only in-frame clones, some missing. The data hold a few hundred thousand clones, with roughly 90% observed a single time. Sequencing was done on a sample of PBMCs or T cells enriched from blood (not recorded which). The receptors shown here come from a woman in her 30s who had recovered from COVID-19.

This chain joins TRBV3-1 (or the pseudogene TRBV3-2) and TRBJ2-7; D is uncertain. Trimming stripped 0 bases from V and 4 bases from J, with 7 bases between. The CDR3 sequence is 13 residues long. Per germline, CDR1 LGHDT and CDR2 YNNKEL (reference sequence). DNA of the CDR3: TGTGCCAGCAGCCAAGATTCACAGTACGAGCAGTACTTC. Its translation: CASSQDSQYEQYF.

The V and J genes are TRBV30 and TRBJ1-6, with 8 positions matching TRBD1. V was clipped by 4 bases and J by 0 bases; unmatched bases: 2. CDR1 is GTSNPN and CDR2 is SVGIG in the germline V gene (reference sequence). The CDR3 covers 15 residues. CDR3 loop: CAWTTGGSYNSPLHF. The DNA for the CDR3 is TGTGCCTGGACCACAGGGGGCTCCTATAATTCACCCCTCCACTTT.

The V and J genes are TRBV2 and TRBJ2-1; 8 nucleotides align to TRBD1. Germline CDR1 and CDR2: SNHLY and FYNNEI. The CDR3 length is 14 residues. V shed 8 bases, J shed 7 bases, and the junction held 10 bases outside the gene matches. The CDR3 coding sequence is TGTGCCAGCGGCGCCGGACAGGGCGTAAATGAGCAGTTCTTC. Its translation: CASGAGQGVNEQFF.

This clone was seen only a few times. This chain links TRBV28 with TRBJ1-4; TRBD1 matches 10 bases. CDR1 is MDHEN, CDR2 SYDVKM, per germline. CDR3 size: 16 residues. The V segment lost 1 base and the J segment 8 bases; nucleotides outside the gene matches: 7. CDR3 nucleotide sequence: TGTGCCAGCAGTTTATCCGACAGGGGGCTAGGGGAAAAACTGTTTTTT. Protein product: CASSLSDRGLGEKLFF.

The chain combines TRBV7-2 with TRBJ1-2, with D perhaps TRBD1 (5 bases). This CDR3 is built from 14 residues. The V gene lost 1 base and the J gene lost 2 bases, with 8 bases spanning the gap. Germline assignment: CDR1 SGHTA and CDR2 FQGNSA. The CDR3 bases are TGTGCCAGCAGCTTAGTATCAGGGAACTATGGCTACACCTTC. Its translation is CASSLVSGNYGYTF.

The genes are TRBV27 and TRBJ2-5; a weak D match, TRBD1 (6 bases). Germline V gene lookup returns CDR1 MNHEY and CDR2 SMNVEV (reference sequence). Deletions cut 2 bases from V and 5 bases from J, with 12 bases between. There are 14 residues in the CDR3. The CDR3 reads CASSLGRGRETQYF. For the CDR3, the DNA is TGTGCCAGCAGTTTAGGCAGGGGAAGGGAGACCCAGTACTTC.

This CDR3 reads CASKSLRRTDREHSPLHF. In DNA form, the CDR3 reads TGTGCCAGCAAATCGCTGAGGAGGACCGACCGGGAGCATTCACCCCTCCACTTT. The rearrangement joins TRBV11-2 to TRBJ1-6, with D hard to call. Per germline, CDR1 SGHAT and CDR2 FQNNGV. The length of the CDR3 is 18 residues. V was shortened by 7 bases and J by 8 bases, with 27 bases between the two germline ends.

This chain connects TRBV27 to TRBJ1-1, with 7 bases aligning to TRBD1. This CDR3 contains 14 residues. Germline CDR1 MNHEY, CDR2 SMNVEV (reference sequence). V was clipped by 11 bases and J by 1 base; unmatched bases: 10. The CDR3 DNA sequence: TGTGCCGCGAAACAGGGGCACGGGAACACTGAAGCTTTCTTT. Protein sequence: CAAKQGHGNTEAFF.

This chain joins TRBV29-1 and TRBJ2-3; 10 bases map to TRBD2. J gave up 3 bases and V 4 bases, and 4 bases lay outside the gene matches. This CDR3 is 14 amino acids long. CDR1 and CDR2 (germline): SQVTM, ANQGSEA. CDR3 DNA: TGCAGCGTTGCGGGGACTAGCGCAACAGATACGCAGTATTTT. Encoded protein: CSVAGTSATDTQYF.

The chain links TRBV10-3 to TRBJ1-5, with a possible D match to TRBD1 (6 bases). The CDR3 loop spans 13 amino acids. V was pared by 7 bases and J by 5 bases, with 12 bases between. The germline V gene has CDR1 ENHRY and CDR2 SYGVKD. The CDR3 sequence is CAITGQPDQPQHF. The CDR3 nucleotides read TGTGCCATCACCGGACAGCCGGATCAGCCCCAGCATTTT.

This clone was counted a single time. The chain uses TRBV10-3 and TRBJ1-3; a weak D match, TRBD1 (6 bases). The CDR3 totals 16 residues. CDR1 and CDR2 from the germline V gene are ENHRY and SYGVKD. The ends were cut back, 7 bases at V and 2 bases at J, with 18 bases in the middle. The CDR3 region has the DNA TGTGCCATCACGGGGCCCCCAGGGACAACTGGAAACACCATATATTTT. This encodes CAITGPPGTTGNTIYF.

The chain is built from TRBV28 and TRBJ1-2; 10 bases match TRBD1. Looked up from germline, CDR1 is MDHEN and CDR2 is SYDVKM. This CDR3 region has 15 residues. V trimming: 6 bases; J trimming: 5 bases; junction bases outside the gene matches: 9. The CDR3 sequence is CASSLAGQGWYGYTF. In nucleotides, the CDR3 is TGTGCCAGCAGCCTAGCGGGACAGGGGTGGTATGGCTACACCTTC.

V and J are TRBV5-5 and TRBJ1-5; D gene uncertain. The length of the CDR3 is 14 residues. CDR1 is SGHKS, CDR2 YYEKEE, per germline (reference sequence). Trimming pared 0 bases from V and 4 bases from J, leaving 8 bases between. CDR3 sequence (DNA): TGTGCCAGCAGCTTGGGGCAGGAAAATCAGCCCCAGCATTTT. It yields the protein CASSLGQENQPQHF.

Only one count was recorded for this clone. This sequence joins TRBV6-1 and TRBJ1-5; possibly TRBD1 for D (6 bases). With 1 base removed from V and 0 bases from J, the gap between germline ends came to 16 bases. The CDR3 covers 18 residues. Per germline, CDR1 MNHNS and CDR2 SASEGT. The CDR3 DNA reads TGTGCCAGCAGTGAAGGGCAGGGGACGATTTATAGCAATCAGCCCCAGCATTTT. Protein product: CASSEGQGTIYSNQPQHF.

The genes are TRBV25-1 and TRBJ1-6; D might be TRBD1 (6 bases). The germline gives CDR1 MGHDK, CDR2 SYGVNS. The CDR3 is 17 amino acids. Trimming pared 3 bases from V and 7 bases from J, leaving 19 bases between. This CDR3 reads CASSDTDGGWWNSPLHF. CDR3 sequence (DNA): TGTGCCAGCAGTGATACGGATGGGGGCTGGTGGAATTCACCCCTCCACTTT. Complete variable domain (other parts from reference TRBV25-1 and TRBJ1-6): EADIYQTPRYLVIGTGKKITLECSQTMGHDKMYWYQQDPGMELHLIHYSYGVNSTEKGDLSSESTVSRIRTEHFPLTLESARPSHTSQYLCASSDTDGGWWNSPLHFGNGTRLTVT.

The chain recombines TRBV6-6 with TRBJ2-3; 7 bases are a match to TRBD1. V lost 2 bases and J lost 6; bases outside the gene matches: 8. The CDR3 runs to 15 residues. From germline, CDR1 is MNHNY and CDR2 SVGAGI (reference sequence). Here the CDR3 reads CASSYNRQGGDTQYF. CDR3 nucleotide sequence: TGTGCCAGCAGTTACAATCGACAGGGTGGGGATACGCAGTATTTT.

The chain's CDR3 is CVRSSNPGTGGVWSSYNSPLHF. CDR3 in DNA: TGTGTCAGAAGCTCCAACCCCGGGACAGGGGGCGTTTGGAGCAGCTATAATTCACCCCTCCACTTT. J is TRBJ1-6 and V is TRBV7-5; the table's D call, TRBD1, was not checked against the DNA. TRBV7-5 is described as a pseudogene. CDR3 length: 22 amino acids.

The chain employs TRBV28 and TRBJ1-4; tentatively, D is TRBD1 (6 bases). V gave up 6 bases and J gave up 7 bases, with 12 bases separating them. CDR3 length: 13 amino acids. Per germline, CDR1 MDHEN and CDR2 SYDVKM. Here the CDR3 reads CASRPGGAEKLFF. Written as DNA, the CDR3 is TGTGCCAGCAGGCCTGGGGGGGCTGAAAAACTGTTTTTT.

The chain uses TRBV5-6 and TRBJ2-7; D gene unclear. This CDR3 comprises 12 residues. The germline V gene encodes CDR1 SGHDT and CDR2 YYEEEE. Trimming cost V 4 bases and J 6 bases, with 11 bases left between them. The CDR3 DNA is TGTGCCAGCAGCCCGAACGCCGGCGAGCAGTACTTC. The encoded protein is CASSPNAGEQYF.

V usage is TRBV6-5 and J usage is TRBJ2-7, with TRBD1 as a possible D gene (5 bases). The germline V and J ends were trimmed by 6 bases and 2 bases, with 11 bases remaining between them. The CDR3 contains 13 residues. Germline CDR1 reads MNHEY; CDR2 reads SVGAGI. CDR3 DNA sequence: TGTGCCAGCAGAACGACAGCCACCTACGAGCAGTACTTC. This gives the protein CASRTTATYEQYF.

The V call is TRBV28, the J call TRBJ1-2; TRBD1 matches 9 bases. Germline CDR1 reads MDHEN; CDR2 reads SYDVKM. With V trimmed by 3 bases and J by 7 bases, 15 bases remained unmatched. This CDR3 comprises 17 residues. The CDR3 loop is CASSFYGTGPRGRGYTF. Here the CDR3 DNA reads TGTGCCAGCAGTTTTTACGGGACAGGGCCCCGGGGGCGTGGCTACACCTTC.

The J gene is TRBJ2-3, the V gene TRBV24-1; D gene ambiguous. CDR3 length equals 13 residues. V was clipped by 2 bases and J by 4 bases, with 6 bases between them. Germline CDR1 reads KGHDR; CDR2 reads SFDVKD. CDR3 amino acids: CATSDSGADTQYF. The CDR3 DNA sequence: TGTGCCACCAGTGATTCTGGAGCAGATACGCAGTATTTT.

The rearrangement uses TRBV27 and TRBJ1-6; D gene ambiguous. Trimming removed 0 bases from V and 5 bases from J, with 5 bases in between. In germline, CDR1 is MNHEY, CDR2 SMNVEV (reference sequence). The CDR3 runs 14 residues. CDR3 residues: CASSLSGDNSPLHF. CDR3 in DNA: TGTGCCAGCAGTTTATCTGGAGATAATTCACCCCTCCACTTT.

DNA of the CDR3: TGCAGTGCTAGGAGGAATGAAAAACTGTTTTTT. Encoded protein: CSARRNEKLFF. This sequence joins TRBV20-1 and TRBJ1-4; no clear D gene. V gave up 3 bases and J gave up 5 bases, with 4 bases separating them. CDR3 length: 11 amino acids. Germline lookup yields CDR1 DFQATT and CDR2 SNEGSKA (reference sequence).

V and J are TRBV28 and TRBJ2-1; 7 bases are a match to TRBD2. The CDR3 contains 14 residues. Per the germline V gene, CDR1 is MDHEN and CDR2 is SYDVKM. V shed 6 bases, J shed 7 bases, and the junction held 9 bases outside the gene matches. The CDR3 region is CASRSPGGTNEQFF. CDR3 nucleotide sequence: TGTGCCAGCAGAAGTCCGGGGGGAACTAATGAGCAGTTCTTC.

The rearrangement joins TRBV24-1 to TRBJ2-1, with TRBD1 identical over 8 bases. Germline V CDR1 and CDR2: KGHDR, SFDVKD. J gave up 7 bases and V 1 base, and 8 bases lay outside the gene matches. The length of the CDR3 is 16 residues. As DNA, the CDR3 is TGTGCCACCAGTGATTTATTGACAGGGGAAAGGAATGAGCAGTTCTTC. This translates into CATSDLLTGERNEQFF.

CDR3 bases: TGCGCCAGCAGAGAATCAGGGAACACTGAAGCTTTCTTT. Amino acid sequence: CASRESGNTEAFF. The chain uses TRBV10-1 and TRBJ1-1; D remains unclear. Between the trimmed V and J ends, which lost 6 bases and 1 base, there was a span of 9 bases. Germline CDR1 WNHNN, CDR2 SYGVQD (reference sequence). The CDR3 sequence is 13 residues long.

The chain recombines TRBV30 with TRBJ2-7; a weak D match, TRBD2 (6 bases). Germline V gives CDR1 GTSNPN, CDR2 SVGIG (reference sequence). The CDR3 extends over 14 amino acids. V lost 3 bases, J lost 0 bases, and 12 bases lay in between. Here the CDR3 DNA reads TGTGCCTGGAGGTGGACTACGAGCTCCTACGAGCAGTACTTC. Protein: CAWRWTTSSYEQYF.

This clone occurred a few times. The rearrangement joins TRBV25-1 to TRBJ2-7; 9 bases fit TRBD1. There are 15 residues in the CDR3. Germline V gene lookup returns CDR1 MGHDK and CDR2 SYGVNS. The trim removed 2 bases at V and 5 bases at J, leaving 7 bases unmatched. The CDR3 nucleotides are TGTGCCAGCAGTGAACGGACAGGGGAGGATAACGAGCAGTACTTC. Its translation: CASSERTGEDNEQYF.

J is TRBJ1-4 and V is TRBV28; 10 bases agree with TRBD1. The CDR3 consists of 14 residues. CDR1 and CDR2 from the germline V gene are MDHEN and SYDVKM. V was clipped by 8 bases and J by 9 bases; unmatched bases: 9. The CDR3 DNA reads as TGTGCCAGCGCACAGCCGGGACAGGGGAAAAAACTGTTTTTT. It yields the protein CASAQPGQGKKLFF. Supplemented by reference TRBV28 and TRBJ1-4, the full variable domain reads DVKVTQSSRYLVKRTGEKVFLECVQDMDHENMFWYRQDPGLGLRLIYFSYDVKMKEKGDIPEGYSVSREKKERFSLILESASTNQTSMYLCASAQPGQGKKLFFGSGTQLSVL.